This T cell receptor (beta chain) was profiled in a study of technical replicates of blood from a few donors. Assay: immunoSEQ multiplex PCR; the TCRdb copy retains only in-frame clones and omits some. This sample yields around 75,000 clones, of which about 90% are seen a single time; approximately 0.27% belongs to the top ten. The CDR3 length is 12 residues. V trimming: 8 bases; J trimming: 9 bases; junction bases outside the gene matches: 7. Looked up from germline, CDR1 is SGHDN and CDR2 is FVKESK. This chain connects TRBV14 to TRBJ2-3, with 8 nucleotides matching TRBD2. Material: T cells isolated from PBMCs. This clonotype originated in a human donor in good health. The CDR3 is CASRSGSGTQYF. CDR3 bases: TGTGCCAGCCGAAGCGGGAGTGGCACGCAGTATTTT. Drawing the rest from reference TRBV14 and TRBJ2-3, the complete variable domain is EAGVTQFPSHSVIEKGQTVTLRCDPISGHDNLYWYRRVMGKEIKFLLHFVKESKQDESGMPNNRFLAERTGGTYSTLKVQPAELEDSGVYFCASRSGSGTQYFGPGTRLTVL.